A selection of T cell receptor beta chains follows, all from one sample in a study of T cell repertoires in cytomegalovirus infection. From the reads, TCRdb called clonotypes with MiXCR, one entry per CDR3 protein. Among about 230,000 distinct CDR3 sequences, approximately 22% were seen once, and the ten largest hold approximately 18%. Material for sequencing was CD8+ T cells from PBMCs. The receptors originated from a human donor in good health (CMV status not recorded). Some clones in this sample may be carry-over from other donors' samples. Both conserved end residues are part of each CDR3. A D gene is named only where the DNA matches it firmly. A row's size may be missing; if present it is once, few, many or a size class.

abundance	v_gene	j_gene	d_gene	len	CDR3aa	CDR3nt
NA	TRBV9	TRBJ1-1	NA	13	CASSMDENTEAFF	TGTGCCAGCAGTATGGACGAGAACACTGAAGCTTTCTTT
few	TRBV19	TRBJ1-1	NA	13	CASTRGDYTEAFF	TGTGCCAGTACCAGGGGAGATTACACTGAAGCTTTCTTT
many	TRBV2	TRBJ2-2	NA	15	CASSEALGVDGELFF	TGTGCCAGCAGTGAAGCTCTAGGGGTTGACGGGGAGCTGTTTTTT
many	TRBV7-8	TRBJ1-2	NA	15	CASSLGTANHYGYTF	TGTGCCAGCAGCTTAGGAACAGCTAATCACTATGGCTACACCTTC
few	TRBV5-4	TRBJ2-5	TRBD2	15	CASSSTSGGQETQYF	TGTGCCAGCAGCTCGACTAGCGGGGGACAAGAGACCCAGTACTTC
few	TRBV5-6	TRBJ1-2	NA	15	CASDEGQRQSYGYTF	TGTGCCAGCGACGAAGGACAGCGTCAATCCTATGGCTACACCTTC
NA	TRBV6-5	TRBJ1-3	NA	14	CASRPISSGNTIYF	TGTGCCAGCAGGCCGATCAGCTCTGGAAACACCATATATTTT
NA	TRBV6-1	TRBJ2-1	NA	11	CASSSDREQFF	TGTGCCAGCAGTTCGGACCGAGAGCAGTTCTTC
NA	TRBV13	TRBJ2-3	TRBD2	20	CASSPGGASGTQVGTDTQYF	TGTGCCAGCAGCCCCGGAGGGGCTAGCGGAACCCAGGTCGGCACAGATACGCAGTATTTT
many	TRBV7-2	TRBJ2-6	NA	18	CASSFGGGRASGANVLTF	TGTGCCAGCAGCTTCGGAGGCGGGCGGGCCTCTGGGGCCAACGTCCTGACTTTC
many	TRBV12-3/TRBV12-4	TRBJ1-4	NA	14	CASGAGSANEKLFF	TGTGCCAGCGGGGCAGGGTCGGCTAATGAAAAACTGTTTTTT
few	TRBV12-3/TRBV12-4	TRBJ2-3	TRBD2	17	CASRPGLAGPGTDTQYF	TGTGCCAGCAGACCGGGACTAGCGGGCCCGGGCACAGATACGCAGTATTTT
few	TRBV19	TRBJ1-5	TRBD1	15	CASRTRQGLDQPQHF	TGTGCCAGTAGAACTCGACAGGGTTTGGATCAGCCCCAGCATTTT
NA	TRBV5-6	TRBJ1-4	TRBD1	16	CASSPWDSFPNEKLFF	TGTGCCAGCAGCCCGTGGGACAGTTTCCCTAATGAAAAACTGTTTTTT
NA	TRBV2	TRBJ2-1	NA	15	CASSEVRAPYNEQFF	TGTGCCAGCAGTGAAGTCAGGGCTCCCTACAATGAGCAGTTCTTC
few	TRBV19	TRBJ2-1	NA	12	CASSRSGDEQFF	TGTGCCAGTAGTAGGTCAGGGGATGAGCAGTTCTTC
few	TRBV2	TRBJ2-1	TRBD2	14	CASSSVTSGGEQFF	TGTGCCAGCAGCTCGGTAACTAGCGGGGGAGAGCAGTTCTTC
few	TRBV13	TRBJ2-3	NA	12	CASYHGGEEKYF	TGTGCCAGCTATCACGGAGGTGAAGAAAAGTATTTT
NA	TRBV5-6	TRBJ2-7	NA	14	CASSLETGSYEQYF	TGTGCCAGCAGCTTGGAGACAGGTTCCTACGAGCAGTACTTC
NA	TRBV2	TRBJ1-1	NA	16	CASSGVGLMMNTEAFF	TGTGCCAGCAGTGGGGTAGGGCTTATGATGAACACTGAAGCTTTCTTT
many	TRBV4-1	TRBJ1-2	TRBD1	15	CASSHPGGVMYGYTF	TGCGCCAGCAGCCACCCAGGGGGCGTAATGTATGGCTACACCTTC
few	TRBV11-1	TRBJ2-5	NA	13	CASSAYEEETQYF	TGTGCCAGCTCAGCTTACGAGGAAGAGACCCAGTACTTC
many	TRBV6-1	TRBJ1-5	NA	16	CASSELRGAPNQPQHF	TGTGCCAGCAGTGAACTCCGGGGAGCCCCCAATCAGCCCCAGCATTTT
once	TRBV18	TRBJ1-1	TRBD1	13	CASSEGTGAEAFF	TGTGCCAGCTCAGAAGGGACAGGGGCTGAAGCTTTCTTT
few	TRBV27	TRBJ2-3	NA	13	CASSFNRADTQYF	TGTGCCAGCAGTTTCAATCGCGCAGATACGCAGTATTTT
NA	TRBV20-1	TRBJ2-7	TRBD1	13	CSGQGAASYEQYF	TGCAGCGGACAGGGGGCGGCATCCTACGAGCAGTACTTC
many	TRBV6-1	TRBJ1-5	TRBD1	14	CASSRTGLNQPQHF	TGTGCCAGCAGTCGGACAGGGCTCAATCAGCCCCAGCATTTT
NA	TRBV4-1	TRBJ1-1	NA	14	CASSPRGGKTEAFF	TGCGCCAGCAGCCCTAGGGGGGGCAAGACTGAAGCTTTCTTT
many	TRBV7-8	TRBJ2-2	NA	16	CASSLSPNQGHGELFF	TGTGCCAGCAGCTTAAGCCCCAACCAGGGCCACGGGGAGCTGTTTTTT
NA	TRBV30	TRBJ1-1	NA	12	CAWSVTAYEAFF	TGTGCCTGGAGTGTAACCGCGTATGAAGCTTTCTTT
few	TRBV12-3/TRBV12-4	TRBJ2-2	TRBD2	18	CASSPSLGGIAGTGELFF	TGTGCCAGCAGCCCCTCTCTTGGTGGAATAGCGGGCACCGGGGAGCTGTTTTTT
many	TRBV28	TRBJ2-1	NA	13	CASRDYYYNEQFF	TGTGCCAGCAGGGACTATTACTACAATGAGCAGTTCTTC
many	TRBV7-8	TRBJ2-3	TRBD2	16	CASSLVAGGRTDTQYF	TGTGCCAGCAGCTTAGTAGCGGGGGGCCGCACAGATACGCAGTATTTT
few	TRBV19	TRBJ2-1	NA	14	CASSIAGQFNEQFF	TGTGCCAGTAGTATAGCTGGACAGTTCAATGAGCAGTTCTTC
NA	TRBV6-2/TRBV6-3	TRBJ1-2	TRBD1	17	CASSSRWRDSIFYGYTF	TGTGCCAGCAGTTCGAGATGGCGGGACAGCATTTTCTATGGCTACACCTTC
NA	TRBV11-2	TRBJ2-1	TRBD2	19	CASSLGGGGGSSSYNEQFF	TGTGCCAGCAGCCTCGGGGGCGGGGGGGGATCAAGCTCCTACAATGAGCAGTTCTTC